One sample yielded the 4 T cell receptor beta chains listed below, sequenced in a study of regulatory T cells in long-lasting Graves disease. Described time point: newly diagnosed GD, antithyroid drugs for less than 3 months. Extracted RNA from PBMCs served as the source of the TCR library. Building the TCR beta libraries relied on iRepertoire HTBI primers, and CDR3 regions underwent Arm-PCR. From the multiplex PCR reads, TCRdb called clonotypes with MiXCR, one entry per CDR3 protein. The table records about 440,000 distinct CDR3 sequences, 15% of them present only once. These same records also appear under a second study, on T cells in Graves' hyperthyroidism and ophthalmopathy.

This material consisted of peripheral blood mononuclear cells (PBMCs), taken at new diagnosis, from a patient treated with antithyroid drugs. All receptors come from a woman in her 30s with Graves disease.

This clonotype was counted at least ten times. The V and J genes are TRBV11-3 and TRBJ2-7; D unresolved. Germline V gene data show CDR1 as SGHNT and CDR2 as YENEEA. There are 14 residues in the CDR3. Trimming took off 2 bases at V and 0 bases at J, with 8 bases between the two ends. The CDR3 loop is CASSLLDASYEQYF. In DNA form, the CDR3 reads TGTGCCAGCAGCTTATTAGATGCCTCCTACGAGCAGTACTTC.

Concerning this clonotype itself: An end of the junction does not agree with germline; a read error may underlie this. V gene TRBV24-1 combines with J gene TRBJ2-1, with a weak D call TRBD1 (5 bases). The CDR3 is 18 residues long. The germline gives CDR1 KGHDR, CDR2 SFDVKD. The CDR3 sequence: CATRDLQRWVQVRYEQFF. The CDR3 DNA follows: TGTGCCACCAGAGATTTGCAAAGATGGGTACAGGTTCGGTACGAGCAGTTCTTC.

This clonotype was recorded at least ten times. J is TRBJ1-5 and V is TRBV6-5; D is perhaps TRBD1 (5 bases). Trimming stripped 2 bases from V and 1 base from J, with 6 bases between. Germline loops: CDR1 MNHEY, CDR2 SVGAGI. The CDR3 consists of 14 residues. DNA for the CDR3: TGTGCCAGCAGTTACGGGGCCAGCAATCAGCCCCAGCATTTT. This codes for CASSYGASNQPQHF.

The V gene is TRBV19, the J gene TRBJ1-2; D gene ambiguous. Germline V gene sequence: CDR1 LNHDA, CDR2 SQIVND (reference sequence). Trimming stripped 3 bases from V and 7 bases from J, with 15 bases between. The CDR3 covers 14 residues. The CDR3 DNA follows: TGTGCCAGTAGTATTAGCACCGGTGTGACTGGCTACACCTTC. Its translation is CASSISTGVTGYTF.